The sequence of this T cell receptor beta chain was determined in a study of beta chain features in type 1 diabetes. About the study: Regarding age, gender and cell yields, patients proved similar to healthy donors. Notes on the study in general: It was among patients, rather than healthy donors, that naive, central memory and Treg TCRB repertoires appeared more similar.

This clone was seen ten or more times. Antigen: not known. Reverse transcription of all isolated RNA meant that expressed TCRB transcripts were sequenced. Profiling relied on immunoSEQ multiplex PCR, and the TCRdb table lists in-frame clones only, not all of them. This table has around 290,000 clones, about 8% appearing once. In total, each donor contributed a single heparinised blood draw that averaged around 120 mL. Every sorted population was more than 98% pure. Germline V gives CDR1 GTSNPN, CDR2 SVGIG (reference sequence). V was shortened by 2 bases and J by 0 bases, with 5 bases between the two germline ends. The CDR3 sequence is 14 residues long.

The origin of this receptor is a young woman in good health. The V call is TRBV30, the J call TRBJ2-6; D gene ambiguous. Sequenced: central memory CD4+ T cells from blood. As DNA, the CDR3 is TGTGCCTGGAGTAGGGCCTCTGGGGCCAACGTCCTGACTTTC. Protein: CAWSRASGANVLTF.